This TCR beta chain was recorded in a study of beta chain features in type 1 diabetes. The isolated RNA, all of it, was reverse transcribed, so expressed TCRB transcripts were what got sequenced. Sequenced by immunoSEQ multiplex PCR; TCRdb stores in-frame clones only, minus some. The sample lists about 330,000 clones, about 11% occurring once. The V and J ends lost 2 bases and 6 bases, in that order; junction bases with no gene match: 7. Germline V gene data show CDR1 as SGDLS and CDR2 as YYNGEE. This CDR3 region has 15 residues. Overall study results and limits: More deletions and fewer insertions at VDJ junctions were found in patients with type 1 diabetes. In these data, an HLA type influence on TCRB rearrangement remained unresolved. Researchers reported that naive, central memory and Treg TCRB repertoires appeared more similar in patients than in healthy donors.

Concerning this clone itself: As yet, its antigen is unknown.

The receptor comes from a woman aged 25-40 years in good health. The chain uses TRBV9 and TRBJ2-2; 7 bases are shared with TRBD1. Sequenced sample: naive CD4+ T cells from blood. The CDR3 loop is CASSVTGQLAGELFF. In DNA, the CDR3 is TGTGCCAGCAGCGTTACGGGACAGTTGGCCGGGGAGCTGTTTTTT.